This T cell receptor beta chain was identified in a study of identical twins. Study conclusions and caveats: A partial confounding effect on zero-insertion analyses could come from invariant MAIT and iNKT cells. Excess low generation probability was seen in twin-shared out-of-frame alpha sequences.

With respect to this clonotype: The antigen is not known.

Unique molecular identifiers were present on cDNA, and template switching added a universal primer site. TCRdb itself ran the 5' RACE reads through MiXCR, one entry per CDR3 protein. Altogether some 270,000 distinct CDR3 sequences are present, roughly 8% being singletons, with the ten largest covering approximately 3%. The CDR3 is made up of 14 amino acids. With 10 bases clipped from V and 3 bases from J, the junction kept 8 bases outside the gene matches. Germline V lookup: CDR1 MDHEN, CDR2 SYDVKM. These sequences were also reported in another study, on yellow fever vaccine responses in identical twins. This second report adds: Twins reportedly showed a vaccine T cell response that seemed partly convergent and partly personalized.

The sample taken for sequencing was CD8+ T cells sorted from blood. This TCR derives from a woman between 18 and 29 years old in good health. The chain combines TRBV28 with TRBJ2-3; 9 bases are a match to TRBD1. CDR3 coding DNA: TGTGCCACCTCCGGGACAGGGACGACAGATACGCAGTATTTT. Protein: CATSGTGTTDTQYF.